The TCR beta chain described here comes from a study of blood T cell repertoires in COVID-19. V shed 5 bases and J shed 8 bases, with 7 bases lying between them. This CDR3 is 11 amino acids long. Germline V CDR1 and CDR2: LNHDA, SQIVND (reference sequence). TCRdb keeps only in-frame clones here, not all; method: immunoSEQ multiplex PCR. This sample has approximately 50,000 clones, with around 80% found just once. The source material was peripheral blood. The sequence came from a man in his 70s with acute or convalescent COVID-19. This chain joins TRBV19 and TRBJ1-3; D gene unclear. The CDR3 spells CASSVQDTIYF. CDR3 sequence (DNA): TGTGCCAGTAGTGTCCAGGACACCATATATTTT.